This is a list of T cell receptor beta chains from one sample in a study of T cell responses to AZD1222 COVID-19 vaccine. Data came from immunoSEQ multiplex PCR; TCRdb stores just in-frame clones and leaves some out. The profile shows roughly 250,000 clones, approximately 95% of them singletons. This material consisted of peripheral blood, taken on day 0 of AZD1222 vaccination. The receptors shown here come from an adult in good health. Each CDR3 is given with its conserved first and last residue. D genes are given only for firm matches. Only some rows state a clone size, as once, few, many or a class for expanded clones.

CDR3aa	CDR3nt	abundance	d_gene	len	v_gene	j_gene
CSVDGTGGNEQYF	TGCAGCGTTGATGGGACAGGGGGGAACGAGCAGTACTTC	.	TRBD1	13	TRBV29-1	TRBJ2-7
CASSQFQGLGYEQYF	TGTGCCAGCAGCCAATTCCAAGGCTTGGGCTACGAGCAGTACTTC	.	.	15	TRBV3-1/TRBV3-2	TRBJ2-7
CASSQELAGYNEQFF	TGTGCCAGCAGCCAAGAATTAGCGGGGTACAATGAGCAGTTCTTC	.	TRBD2	15	TRBV4-2	TRBJ2-1
CASSWGTGIYEQYF	TGTGCCAGCAGTTGGGGGACAGGGATCTACGAGCAGTACTTC	few	TRBD1	14	TRBV27	TRBJ2-7
CASSAGTGKFF	TGTGCCAGCAGCGCCGGGACAGGGAAGTTCTTC	.	TRBD1	11	TRBV7-3	TRBJ2-1
CASRLRSSGNTIYF	TGTGCCAGCAGGTTGCGGAGCTCTGGAAACACCATATATTTT	.	.	14	TRBV5-8	TRBJ1-3
CASSVQGSNTEAFF	TGTGCCAGCAGCGTACAGGGATCTAACACTGAAGCTTTCTTT	.	.	14	TRBV9	TRBJ1-1
CASRSFMNTEAFF	TGCGCCAGCAGGAGTTTCATGAACACTGAAGCTTTCTTT	.	.	13	TRBV4-1	TRBJ1-1
CASSLLGTEAFF	TGTGCCAGCAGCCTTCTTGGTACTGAAGCTTTCTTT	.	.	12	TRBV28	TRBJ1-1
CASSPGGGAFF	TGTGCCAGCAGCCCTGGGGGGGGAGCTTTCTTT	.	.	11	TRBV7-9	TRBJ1-1
CASSQRAGGRDGYTF	TGTGCCAGCAGCCAACGCGCCGGGGGGCGGGATGGCTACACCTTC	.	.	15	TRBV28	TRBJ1-2
CASSIRQGGKTQYF	TGTGCCAGTAGTATTAGACAGGGAGGCAAGACCCAGTACTTC	.	.	14	TRBV19	TRBJ2-5
CASSPGGALRANEQFF	TGTGCCAGCTCACCGGGGGGGGCACTCCGGGCAAATGAGCAGTTCTTC	.	.	16	TRBV18	TRBJ2-1
CASSSAGEGEYGYTF	TGTGCCAGCAGTTCCGCAGGGGAAGGGGAGTATGGCTACACCTTC	.	.	15	TRBV28	TRBJ1-2
CASSWEGQPNTEAFF	TGTGCCAGCAGCTGGGAGGGACAGCCGAACACTGAAGCTTTCTTT	.	TRBD1	15	TRBV5-5	TRBJ1-1
CASSQDLRGMDEQYF	TGTGCCAGCAGCCAAGATCTAAGGGGGATGGACGAGCAGTACTTC	.	.	15	TRBV3-1/TRBV3-2	TRBJ2-7
CASSGTMDTEAFF	TGTGCCAGCTCGGGGACTATGGACACTGAAGCTTTCTTT	once	.	13	TRBV9	TRBJ1-1
CASKPQGDGNEQFF	TGTGCCAGCAAACCCCAGGGAGATGGCAATGAGCAGTTCTTC	.	.	14	TRBV2	TRBJ2-1
CATSPSGVGNQPQHF	TGTGCCACCAGCCCGTCCGGGGTCGGCAATCAGCCCCAGCATTTT	.	.	15	TRBV24-1	TRBJ1-5
CASSVGTSGRPGELFF	TGTGCCAGCAGTGTCGGGACTAGCGGGCGGCCCGGGGAGCTGTTTTTT	.	TRBD2	16	TRBV28	TRBJ2-2
CASSQTWTGYYEQYF	TGTGCCAGCAGCCAAACCTGGACAGGCTACTACGAGCAGTACTTC	.	TRBD1	15	TRBV3-1/TRBV3-2	TRBJ2-7
CASSTPRPVDEQYF	TGTGCCAGCAGCACCCCGAGGCCCGTGGACGAGCAGTACTTC	few	.	14	TRBV7-2	TRBJ2-7
CAWSRGALNYGYTF	TGTGCCTGGAGTAGGGGGGCCCTTAACTATGGCTACACCTTC	once	.	14	TRBV30	TRBJ1-2
CASWSGGAPETQYF	TGCGCCAGCTGGAGCGGGGGGGCCCCAGAGACCCAGTACTTC	once	TRBD2	14	TRBV5-1	TRBJ2-5
CASSRGTNPLEQYF	TGTGCCAGTAGTAGGGGGACAAACCCCCTCGAGCAGTACTTC	.	.	14	TRBV19	TRBJ2-7
CASSPRTDTQYF	TGTGCCAGTAGTCCAAGAACAGATACGCAGTATTTT	once	.	12	TRBV19	TRBJ2-3
CASSTARLGETQYF	TGCGCCAGCAGCACAGCCCGGCTAGGAGAGACCCAGTACTTC	.	.	14	TRBV4-3	TRBJ2-5
CASSSRVYYGYTF	TGTGCCAGCAGCTCCAGGGTTTACTATGGCTACACCTTC	.	.	13	TRBV11-2	TRBJ1-2
CASSRGVTPTEAFF	TGTGCCAGCAGCCGAGGGGTAACCCCCACTGAAGCTTTCTTT	.	.	14	TRBV11-2	TRBJ1-1
CASSSNRGKGKTQYF	TGTGCCAGCAGCTCAAACAGGGGGAAAGGAAAGACCCAGTACTTC	.	TRBD1	15	TRBV11-2	TRBJ2-5
CASSLRIPGLAGVSYNEQFF	TGTGCCAGCAGCCTTCGAATCCCGGGACTAGCGGGAGTTTCCTACAATGAGCAGTTCTTC	.	TRBD2	20	TRBV3-1/TRBV3-2	TRBJ2-1
CASSRPGTARYEQYF	TGTGCCAGCAGCCGTCCCGGGACAGCTCGTTACGAGCAGTACTTC	.	TRBD1	15	TRBV11-2	TRBJ2-7
CASSLWGTSGPTLHTDTQYF	TGTGCCAGCAGTTTATGGGGGACTAGCGGGCCCACTCTCCACACAGATACGCAGTATTTT	.	TRBD2	20	TRBV27	TRBJ2-3
CASSLEGGEKLFF	TGTGCCAGCAGCTTGGAGGGTGGAGAAAAACTGTTTTTT	.	.	13	TRBV5-4	TRBJ1-4
CASGGLSIYNEQFF	TGTGCCAGCGGCGGGCTCTCTATATACAATGAGCAGTTCTTC	once	.	14	TRBV28	TRBJ2-1
CASSSEGGGEQPQHF	TGTGCCAGCAGCTCCGAAGGGGGAGGGGAACAGCCCCAGCATTTT	.	.	15	TRBV5-8	TRBJ1-5
CASSLDRGDLRAFF	TGTGCCAGCAGTTTGGACAGGGGAGATTTAAGAGCTTTCTTT	.	TRBD1	14	TRBV13	TRBJ1-1
CATTRDVGGELFF	TGTGCCACCACCAGGGACGTCGGCGGGGAGCTGTTTTTT	once	.	13	TRBV24-1	TRBJ2-2
CASSHPLKGLAGSSYNEQFF	TGCGCCAGCAGCCACCCATTGAAGGGACTAGCGGGAAGCTCCTACAATGAGCAGTTCTTC	once	TRBD2	20	TRBV4-1	TRBJ2-1
CASSRTGAYEQYF	TGTGCCAGCAGTAGGACAGGGGCCTACGAGCAGTACTTC	.	TRBD1	13	TRBV5-4	TRBJ2-7
CASSPRTSGGQGFF	TGTGCCAGCAGTCCTCGGACTAGCGGGGGCCAGGGGTTCTTC	.	TRBD2	14	TRBV27	TRBJ2-1
CASSPWVVASGANVLTF	TGTGCCAGCAGCCCCTGGGTGGTCGCATCTGGGGCCAACGTCCTGACTTTC	.	.	17	TRBV11-2	TRBJ2-6
CASSPEGLVDTQYF	TGTGCCAGCTCACCTGAGGGACTAGTTGATACGCAGTATTTT	.	TRBD2	14	TRBV18	TRBJ2-3
CASSQEQAGTYEQYF	TGCGCCAGCAGCCAAGAACAGGCAGGCACCTACGAGCAGTACTTC	.	.	15	TRBV4-1	TRBJ2-7
CASSQGVYNEQFF	TGTGCCAGCAGCCAGGGGGTGTACAATGAGCAGTTCTTC	.	TRBD1	13	TRBV2	TRBJ2-1
CASRLPGLAGGHEQFF	TGTGCCAGCAGACTGCCGGGACTAGCGGGGGGCCATGAGCAGTTCTTC	.	TRBD2	16	TRBV28	TRBJ2-1
CASRTNGGAGELFF	TGTGCCAGCAGGACAAACGGGGGCGCCGGGGAGCTGTTTTTT	once	.	14	TRBV28	TRBJ2-2
CASRTTSGRTPYEQYF	TGTGCCAGCAGAACTACTAGCGGGAGAACCCCCTACGAGCAGTACTTC	.	TRBD2	16	TRBV27	TRBJ2-7
CSASWASENTDTQYF	TGCAGTGCTAGTTGGGCTAGCGAAAACACAGATACGCAGTATTTT	.	.	15	TRBV20-1	TRBJ2-3
CASSLVPGQGRGNQPQHF	TGCGCCAGCAGCTTGGTCCCGGGACAGGGTAGGGGCAATCAGCCCCAGCATTTT	.	TRBD1	18	TRBV5-1	TRBJ1-5
CASSGGDSPPLHF	TGTGCCAGCAGCGGGGGGGACAGCCCACCCCTCCACTTT	.	.	13	TRBV21-1	TRBJ1-6
CASSPPNRGEMNTEAFF	TGTGCCAGCTCACCACCGAACAGAGGGGAGATGAACACTGAAGCTTTCTTT	.	.	17	TRBV18	TRBJ1-1
CAISVTDADNEQFF	TGTGCCATCAGTGTAACAGACGCCGACAATGAGCAGTTCTTC	.	.	14	TRBV10-3	TRBJ2-1
CASSVESRNEQFF	TGTGCCAGCAGCGTAGAGAGCCGCAATGAGCAGTTCTTC	.	.	13	TRBV9	TRBJ2-1
CASSPTTIGGTEAFF	TGTGCCAGCAGCCCGACCACAATAGGGGGCACTGAAGCTTTCTTT	.	.	15	TRBV7-2	TRBJ1-1
CASKRQGPNTEAFF	TGTGCCAGCAAGAGACAGGGTCCGAACACTGAAGCTTTCTTT	.	TRBD1	14	TRBV6-5	TRBJ1-1
CASSYLGNSPLHF	TGTGCCAGCAGCTATCTTGGGAATTCACCCCTCCACTTT	once	.	13	TRBV12-3/TRBV12-4	TRBJ1-6
CASSWASGGAGETQYF	TGTGCCAGCAGCTGGGCCAGTGGGGGCGCGGGTGAGACCCAGTACTTC	.	.	16	TRBV5-4	TRBJ2-5
CATSRDLGAWTDTQYF	TGTGCCACCAGCAGAGATCTGGGAGCGTGGACAGATACGCAGTATTTT	.	.	16	TRBV15	TRBJ2-3
CASRVQGAGETQYF	TGCGCCAGCAGGGTACAGGGGGCGGGTGAGACCCAGTACTTC	once	TRBD1	14	TRBV5-1	TRBJ2-5